A selection of T cell receptor beta chains follows, all from one sample in a study of blood T cell repertoires in COVID-19. Profiling relied on immunoSEQ multiplex PCR, and the TCRdb table lists in-frame clones only, not all of them. The table has under 55,000 clones, more than 70% seen once. Sample: peripheral blood. These receptors were taken from a human donor in a cohort sampled during active COVID-19. The CDR3 runs from the conserved cysteine through the conserved F or W. Fields, in order: V gene, D gene, J gene, CDR3 protein. A D gene is named only where the DNA matches it firmly.

v_call: TRBV7-2
d_call: -
j_call: TRBJ2-5
cdr3_aa: CASSTGLAQETQYF

v_call: TRBV5-1
d_call: -
j_call: TRBJ1-1
cdr3_aa: CASSSYRVRSAEAFF

v_call: TRBV3-1/TRBV3-2
d_call: TRBD1
j_call: TRBJ2-5
cdr3_aa: CASSQEGQGYQETQYF

v_call: TRBV19
d_call: TRBD1
j_call: TRBJ2-1
cdr3_aa: CASSRDRGLLNEQFF

v_call: TRBV19
d_call: -
j_call: TRBJ2-7
cdr3_aa: CASTPDGPSLLTGPSEQYF

v_call: TRBV6-5
d_call: -
j_call: TRBJ1-1
cdr3_aa: CASSRSVDTEAFF

v_call: TRBV30
d_call: -
j_call: TRBJ1-3
cdr3_aa: CACGLQGFSGNTIYF

v_call: TRBV12-3/TRBV12-4
d_call: -
j_call: TRBJ2-7
cdr3_aa: CASSLVAEYEQYF

v_call: TRBV2
d_call: TRBD1
j_call: TRBJ1-6
cdr3_aa: CASSVGTGVSPLHF

v_call: TRBV7-2
d_call: -
j_call: TRBJ2-6
cdr3_aa: CASSLDSSGANVLTF

v_call: TRBV7-9
d_call: TRBD1
j_call: TRBJ2-7
cdr3_aa: CASSHRDRVSYEQYF

v_call: TRBV9
d_call: -
j_call: TRBJ1-1
cdr3_aa: CASSGETARLPTEAFF

v_call: TRBV18
d_call: -
j_call: TRBJ2-7
cdr3_aa: CASSEYKFYEQYF

v_call: TRBV18
d_call: TRBD1
j_call: TRBJ1-5
cdr3_aa: CASSPPTGGEQPQHF

v_call: TRBV4-1
d_call: TRBD2
j_call: TRBJ2-3
cdr3_aa: CASSQVLAGASTDTQYF

v_call: TRBV5-1
d_call: TRBD1
j_call: TRBJ1-1
cdr3_aa: CASSFRGENTEAFF

v_call: TRBV4-1
d_call: TRBD1
j_call: TRBJ2-3
cdr3_aa: CASSQDGQGLADTQYF

v_call: TRBV6-2/TRBV6-3
d_call: -
j_call: TRBJ1-6
cdr3_aa: CASSRSRSGSPLHF

v_call: TRBV7-2
d_call: -
j_call: TRBJ1-5
cdr3_aa: CASSFPNQPQHF

v_call: TRBV27
d_call: TRBD1
j_call: TRBJ2-5
cdr3_aa: CASSWTGGETQYF

v_call: TRBV19
d_call: TRBD1
j_call: TRBJ1-1
cdr3_aa: CASSANRDSPIAFF

v_call: TRBV5-4
d_call: -
j_call: TRBJ1-1
cdr3_aa: CASSLKTVNTEAFF

v_call: TRBV19
d_call: -
j_call: TRBJ2-7
cdr3_aa: CASHLSSYEQYF

v_call: TRBV18
d_call: -
j_call: TRBJ2-7
cdr3_aa: CASSPIGQGPLSTYQYF

v_call: TRBV14
d_call: -
j_call: TRBJ1-1
cdr3_aa: CASSQDQNTEAFF

v_call: TRBV11-2
d_call: -
j_call: TRBJ1-1
cdr3_aa: CASTPERHPRGAFF

v_call: TRBV7-2
d_call: TRBD2
j_call: TRBJ2-7
cdr3_aa: CASSLTPKGLAGDYEQYF

v_call: TRBV6-5
d_call: TRBD1
j_call: TRBJ1-2
cdr3_aa: CASSFNRGDGYTF

v_call: TRBV23-1
d_call: -
j_call: TRBJ1-3
cdr3_aa: CASSPTAGNTIYF

v_call: TRBV19
d_call: -
j_call: TRBJ1-1
cdr3_aa: CASSIRGVKTEAFF

v_call: TRBV6-5
d_call: -
j_call: TRBJ2-5
cdr3_aa: CASSYSLIYRETQYF

v_call: TRBV6-5
d_call: -
j_call: TRBJ2-7
cdr3_aa: CASRAPVVNEQYF

v_call: TRBV21-1
d_call: -
j_call: TRBJ2-7
cdr3_aa: CASSKELWAGGYEQYF

v_call: TRBV7-3
d_call: -
j_call: TRBJ1-4
cdr3_aa: CASSLWGLFF

v_call: TRBV2
d_call: -
j_call: TRBJ2-2
cdr3_aa: CASSQFQGSDGELFF

v_call: TRBV19
d_call: TRBD1
j_call: TRBJ2-7
cdr3_aa: CASRGQGEGYEQYF

v_call: TRBV4-1
d_call: TRBD1
j_call: TRBJ2-7
cdr3_aa: CASSQVPGQGYEQYF

v_call: TRBV7-2
d_call: TRBD1
j_call: TRBJ2-7
cdr3_aa: CASSLDGTVSYEQYF

v_call: TRBV5-6
d_call: -
j_call: TRBJ1-6
cdr3_aa: CASSPPGGGRSGLHF

v_call: TRBV2
d_call: -
j_call: TRBJ2-7
cdr3_aa: CASSENPTGTEPYEQYF

v_call: TRBV5-4
d_call: -
j_call: TRBJ1-1
cdr3_aa: CASSQLGGAEAFF